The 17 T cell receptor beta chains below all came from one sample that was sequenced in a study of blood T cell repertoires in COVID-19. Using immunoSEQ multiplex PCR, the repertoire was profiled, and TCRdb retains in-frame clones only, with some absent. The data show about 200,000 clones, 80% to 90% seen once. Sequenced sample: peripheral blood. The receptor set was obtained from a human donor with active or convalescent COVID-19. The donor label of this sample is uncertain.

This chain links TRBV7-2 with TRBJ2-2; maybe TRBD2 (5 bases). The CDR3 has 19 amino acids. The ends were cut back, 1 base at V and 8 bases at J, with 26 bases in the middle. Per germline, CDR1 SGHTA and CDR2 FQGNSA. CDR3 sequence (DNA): TGTGCCAGCAGCTTAGATGCCAGGTTAGCGATCCTCTCGCCTGGGGAGCTGTTTTTT. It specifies CASSLDARLAILSPGELFF.

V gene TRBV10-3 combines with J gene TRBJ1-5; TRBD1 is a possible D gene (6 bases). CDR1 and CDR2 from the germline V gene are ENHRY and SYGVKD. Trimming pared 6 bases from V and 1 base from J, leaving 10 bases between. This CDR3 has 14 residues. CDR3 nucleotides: TGTGCCATCAGATCAGGGGAGAGCAATCAGCCCCAGCATTTT. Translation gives CAIRSGESNQPQHF.

CDR3 loop: CASSPTRGGGDEQFF. CDR3 nucleotide sequence: TGTGCCAGCTCACCGACGCGAGGGGGTGGCGATGAGCAGTTCTTC. The V gene is TRBV18, the J gene TRBJ2-1; D perhaps matches TRBD1 (6 bases). The germline V gene has CDR1 KGHSH and CDR2 LQKENI. This CDR3 has 15 amino acids. Trimming removed 3 bases from V and 8 bases from J, with 17 bases in between.

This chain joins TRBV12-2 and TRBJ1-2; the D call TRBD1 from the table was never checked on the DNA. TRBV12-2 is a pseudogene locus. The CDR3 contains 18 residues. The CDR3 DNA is TGTGCAAGTCGCTTAGGTCTTCTTTCACCAGATTCAGGGTCCGGCTACACCTTC. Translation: CASRLGLLSPDSGSGYTF.

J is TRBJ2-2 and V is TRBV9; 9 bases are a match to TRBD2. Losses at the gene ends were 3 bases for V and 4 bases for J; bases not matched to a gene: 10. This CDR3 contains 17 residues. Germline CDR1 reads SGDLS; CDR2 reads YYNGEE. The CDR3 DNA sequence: TGTGCCAGCAGCGAAGCTATAGCGGGAGCGGGCACCGGGGAGCTGTTTTTT. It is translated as CASSEAIAGAGTGELFF.

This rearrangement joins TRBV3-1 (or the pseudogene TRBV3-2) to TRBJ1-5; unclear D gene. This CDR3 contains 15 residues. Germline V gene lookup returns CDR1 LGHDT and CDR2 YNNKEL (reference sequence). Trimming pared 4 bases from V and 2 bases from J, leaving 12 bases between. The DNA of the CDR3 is TGTGCCAGCAGCCCTAGGAGAGAAGGCAATCAGCCCCAGCATTTT. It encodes CASSPRREGNQPQHF.

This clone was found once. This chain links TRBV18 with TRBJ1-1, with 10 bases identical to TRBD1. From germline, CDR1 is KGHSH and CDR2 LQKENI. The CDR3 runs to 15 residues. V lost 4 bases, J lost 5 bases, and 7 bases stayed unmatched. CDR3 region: CASSLQTGGTTEAFF. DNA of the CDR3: TGTGCCAGCTCACTACAGACAGGGGGCACAACTGAAGCTTTCTTT.

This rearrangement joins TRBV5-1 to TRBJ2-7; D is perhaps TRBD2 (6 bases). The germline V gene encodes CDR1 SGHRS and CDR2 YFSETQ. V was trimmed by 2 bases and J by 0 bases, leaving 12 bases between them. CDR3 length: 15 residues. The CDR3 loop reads CASSFIAASSYEQYF. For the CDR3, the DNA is TGCGCCAGCAGCTTTATAGCGGCTAGCTCCTACGAGCAGTACTTC.

CDR3 residues: CASSRDRGPEKLFF. Written as DNA, the CDR3 is TGTGCCAGCAGTCGGGACAGGGGACCTGAAAAACTGTTTTTT. The chain couples TRBV28 to TRBJ1-4; 10 positions agree with TRBD1. CDR3 length equals 14 residues. Germline values: CDR1 MDHEN, CDR2 SYDVKM. V trimming: 5 bases; J trimming: 7 bases; junction bases outside the gene matches: 4.

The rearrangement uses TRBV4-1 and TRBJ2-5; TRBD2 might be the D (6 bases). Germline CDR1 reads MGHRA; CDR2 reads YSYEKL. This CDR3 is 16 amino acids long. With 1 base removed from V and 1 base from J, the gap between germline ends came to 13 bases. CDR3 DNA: TGCGCCAGCAGCCAAGGATCGGCTAGCGCCCAAGAGACCCAGTACTTC. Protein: CASSQGSASAQETQYF.

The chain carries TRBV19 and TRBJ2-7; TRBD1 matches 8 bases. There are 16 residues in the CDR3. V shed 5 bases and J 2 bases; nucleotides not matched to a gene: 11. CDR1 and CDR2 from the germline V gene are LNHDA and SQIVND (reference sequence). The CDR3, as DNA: TGTGCCAGTAGTTCTGGACAGGGTATAAGCACCTACGAGCAGTACTTC. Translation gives CASSSGQGISTYEQYF.

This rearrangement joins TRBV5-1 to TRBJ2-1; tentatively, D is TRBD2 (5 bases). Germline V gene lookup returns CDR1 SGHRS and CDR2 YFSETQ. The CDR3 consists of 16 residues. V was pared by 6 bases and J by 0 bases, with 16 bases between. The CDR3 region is CASTPPEGSSYNEQFF. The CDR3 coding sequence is TGCGCCAGCACACCCCCTGAGGGTAGCTCCTACAATGAGCAGTTCTTC.

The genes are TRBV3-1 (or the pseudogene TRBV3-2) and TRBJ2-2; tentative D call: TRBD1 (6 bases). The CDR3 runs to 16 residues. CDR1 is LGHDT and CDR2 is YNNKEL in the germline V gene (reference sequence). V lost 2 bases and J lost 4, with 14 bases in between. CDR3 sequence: CASSQKTGLGTGELFF. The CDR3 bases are TGTGCCAGCAGCCAAAAGACAGGACTGGGCACCGGGGAGCTGTTTTTT.

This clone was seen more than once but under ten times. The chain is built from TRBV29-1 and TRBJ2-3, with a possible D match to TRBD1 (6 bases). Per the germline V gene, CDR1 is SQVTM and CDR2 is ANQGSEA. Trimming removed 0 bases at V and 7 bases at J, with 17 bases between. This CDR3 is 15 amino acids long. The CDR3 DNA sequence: TGCAGCGTTGAAGATTGGGGACACTTGCAAAATACGCAGTATTTT. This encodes CSVEDWGHLQNTQYF.

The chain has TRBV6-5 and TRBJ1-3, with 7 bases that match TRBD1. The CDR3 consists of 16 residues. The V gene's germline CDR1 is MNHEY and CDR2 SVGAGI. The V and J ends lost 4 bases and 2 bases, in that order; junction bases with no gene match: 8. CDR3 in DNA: TGTGCCAGCAGTTTCCTAAAGGGGGCAACTGGAAACACCATATATTTT. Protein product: CASSFLKGATGNTIYF.

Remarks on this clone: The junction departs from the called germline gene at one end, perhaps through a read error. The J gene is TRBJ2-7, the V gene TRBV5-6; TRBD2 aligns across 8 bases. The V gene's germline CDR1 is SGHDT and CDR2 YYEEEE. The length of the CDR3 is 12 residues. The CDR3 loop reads CASSLGSGSTTF. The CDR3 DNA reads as TGTGCCAGCAGCTTGGGCAGCGGGAGTACGACCTTC.

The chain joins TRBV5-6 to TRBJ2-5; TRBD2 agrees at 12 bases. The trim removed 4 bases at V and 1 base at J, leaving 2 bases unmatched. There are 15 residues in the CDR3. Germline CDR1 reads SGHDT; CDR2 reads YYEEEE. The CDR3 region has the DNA TGTGCCAGCAGCCAGACTAGCGGGGGCCAAGAGACCCAGTACTTC. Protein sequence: CASSQTSGGQETQYF.